This TCR beta chain appears in the sequencing data of a study of T-cell reconstitution after alpha-beta-depleted transplantation in children. Study-wide points: About two months after transplant, alpha-beta T cells reportedly came from several hundred expanded graft clones.

CDR1 SGHVS and CDR2 FQNEAQ come from the germline V gene. Trimming took off 2 bases at V and 2 bases at J, with 10 bases between the two ends. The CDR3 totals 14 residues. This clonotype was seen a few times. The antigen remains undetermined. Preparation of the TCRbeta library used unique molecular identifiers. TCRdb fed the PCR reads into MiXCR, producing one record per CDR3 protein. Among fewer than 550,000 distinct CDR3 sequences listed, approximately 10% were seen once. This receptor was taken from a female patient aged 2 to 10 who had a stem cell transplant for aplastic anemia, so the T cells may come from the graft donor. The sequencing used PBMCs, mostly from graft donor cells, collected 180 days after TCRalphabeta/CD19-depleted stem cell transplant. The chain recombines TRBV7-8 with TRBJ2-7; no firm D call. The CDR3 coding sequence is TGTGCCAGCAGCTTAAGAGTAGGTGCCTACGAGCAGTACGTC. Its translation: CASSLRVGAYEQYV.